This T cell receptor (beta chain) was captured in a study of regulatory T cells in long-lasting Graves disease. On this clonotype: Its matching antigen is unknown.

CDR1 is MGHRA, CDR2 YSYEKL, per germline. V was pared by 2 bases and J by 7 bases, with 7 bases of the junction left unmatched. This CDR3 is 15 amino acids long. Time point noted: newly diagnosed GD, antithyroid drugs for less than 3 months. RNA isolated from PBMCs was used to make the TCR library. General study findings and limits: TCR diversity in persistent Graves' patients was below that of newly diagnosed ones.

Libraries of TCR beta came from iRepertoire HTBI primers plus Arm-PCR of CDR3 regions. TCRdb re-analysed the multiplex PCR reads in MiXCR, keeping a single row per CDR3 protein. Of fewer than 400,000 distinct CDR3 sequences in the sample, about 20% were seen once. The sequence came from a female donor with Graves disease. The chain combines TRBV4-1 with TRBJ2-3, with 9 bases that match TRBD2. This material consisted of peripheral blood mononuclear cells (PBMCs), taken at new diagnosis, from a patient treated with antithyroid drugs. The CDR3 coding sequence is TGCGCCAGCAGCCAACCGCGGGAGGGCGACTATACGCAGTATTTT. Its protein is CASSQPREGDYTQYF.